Reported below is one T cell receptor beta chain. Its antigen is still unknown. Libraries were prepared by immunoSEQ multiplex PCR; TCRdb keeps only in-frame clonotypes and omits some of them. The sample has around 94,000 clones, about 88% seen once; the top ten hold approximately 3.7%. V shed 6 bases and J shed 4 bases, with 12 bases lying between them. Germline values: CDR1 KGHSH, CDR2 LQKENI. There are 13 residues in the CDR3. The data were obtained in a study of T cell responses to AZD1222 COVID-19 vaccine. Study-wide findings and caveats: Mapped onto spike, vaccine-associated CD4 TCRs spanned it and were dominant at 160-218 and 743-854. Among the donors, most were white British and more were female, and clonal diversity was possibly underestimated. The study identified only 6 or 7 AZD1222 recipients as seropositive at baseline.

The sample was peripheral blood, taken on day 0 of AZD1222 vaccination. The chain links TRBV18 to TRBJ1-1; no clear D gene. This TCR was recovered from an adult in good health. CDR3 sequence (DNA): TGTGCCAGCTCCCCCCGGGAGTTCACTGAAGCTTTCTTT. It is translated as CASSPREFTEAFF.